The T cell receptor (beta chain) described here comes from a study of cytomegalovirus exposure and HLA in healthy donors. General observations from the study: A list of approximately 150 TCR beta chains associated with cytomegalovirus was given. Trimming of TCR beta V- and J-genes showed a link, identified in a later analysis, to a missense DCLRE1C variant. Most subjects had HLA-A and HLA-B alleles reportedly predicted accurately by TCR beta sequences.

With respect to this clone: Its antigen is unidentified.

Between the trimmed V and J ends, which lost 4 bases and 8 bases, there was a span of 18 bases. CDR1 is MGHRA, CDR2 YSYEKL, per germline. The CDR3 is made up of 15 amino acids. PCR employed 60 Vbeta and 13 Jbeta primers. Only in-frame clones appear in the TCRdb table, and some are missing; sequencing was by immunoSEQ multiplex PCR. Seen in this sample are around 200,000 clones; the ten most common clones hold 1.1%. The specimen sequenced was PBMCs. The chain couples TRBV4-1 to TRBJ1-5; D perhaps matches TRBD1 (6 bases). This sequence originates from a girl aged 2-10 years in good health and CMV-seropositive. CDR3 DNA: TGCGCCAGCAGCCTCGTCGGGACATCGTTCGAGCCCCAGCATTTT. Translating gives CASSLVGTSFEPQHF.